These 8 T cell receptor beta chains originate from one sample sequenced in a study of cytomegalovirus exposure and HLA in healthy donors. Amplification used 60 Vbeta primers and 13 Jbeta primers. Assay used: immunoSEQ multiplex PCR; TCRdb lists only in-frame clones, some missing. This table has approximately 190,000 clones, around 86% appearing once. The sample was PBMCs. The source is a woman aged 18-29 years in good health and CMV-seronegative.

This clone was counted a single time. This CDR3 reads CAWSSLQISSYEQYF. The CDR3 nucleotides are TGTGCCTGGAGTAGTTTACAGATCAGCTCCTACGAGCAGTACTTC. This chain joins TRBV30 and TRBJ2-7; D is uncertain. Germline-derived CDR1 and CDR2 are GTSNPN and SVGIG (reference sequence). This CDR3 is built from 15 residues. Trimming removed 2 bases at V and 0 bases at J, with 14 bases between.

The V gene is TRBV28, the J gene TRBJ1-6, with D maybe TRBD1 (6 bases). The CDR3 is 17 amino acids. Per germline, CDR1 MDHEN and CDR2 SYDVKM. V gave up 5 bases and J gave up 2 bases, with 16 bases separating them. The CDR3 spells CASSRGGSPTYNSPLHF. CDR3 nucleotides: TGTGCCAGCAGTAGGGGGGGCAGCCCCACCTATAATTCACCCCTCCACTTT. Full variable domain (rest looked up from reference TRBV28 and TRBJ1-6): DVKVTQSSRYLVKRTGEKVFLECVQDMDHENMFWYRQDPGLGLRLIYFSYDVKMKEKGDIPEGYSVSREKKERFSLILESASTNQTSMYLCASSRGGSPTYNSPLHFGNGTRLTVT.

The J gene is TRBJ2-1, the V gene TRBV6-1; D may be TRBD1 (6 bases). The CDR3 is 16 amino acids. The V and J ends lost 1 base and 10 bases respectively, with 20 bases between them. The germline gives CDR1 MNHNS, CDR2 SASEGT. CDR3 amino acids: CASSEGGPLGSWEQFF. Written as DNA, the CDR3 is TGTGCCAGCAGTGAAGGGGGGCCCCTAGGGTCCTGGGAGCAGTTCTTC.

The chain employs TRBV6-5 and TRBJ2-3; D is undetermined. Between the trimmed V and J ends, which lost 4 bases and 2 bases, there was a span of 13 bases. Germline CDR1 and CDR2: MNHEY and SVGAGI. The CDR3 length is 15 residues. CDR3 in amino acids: CASSLSRGPTDTQYF. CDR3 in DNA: TGTGCCAGCAGTTTGTCCCGTGGGCCCACAGATACGCAGTATTTT.

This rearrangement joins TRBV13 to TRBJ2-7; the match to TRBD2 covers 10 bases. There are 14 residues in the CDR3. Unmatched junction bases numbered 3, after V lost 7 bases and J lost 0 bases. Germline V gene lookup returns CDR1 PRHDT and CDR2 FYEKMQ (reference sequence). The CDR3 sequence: CASNLAGGSYEQYF. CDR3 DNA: TGTGCCAGCAATTTAGCGGGGGGCTCCTACGAGCAGTACTTC.

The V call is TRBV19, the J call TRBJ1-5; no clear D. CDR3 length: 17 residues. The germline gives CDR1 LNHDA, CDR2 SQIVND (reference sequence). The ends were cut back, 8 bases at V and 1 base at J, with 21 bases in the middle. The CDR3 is CASLGGVMDRSNQPQHF. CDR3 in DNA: TGTGCCAGTCTGGGCGGGGTGATGGACCGCAGCAATCAGCCCCAGCATTTT.

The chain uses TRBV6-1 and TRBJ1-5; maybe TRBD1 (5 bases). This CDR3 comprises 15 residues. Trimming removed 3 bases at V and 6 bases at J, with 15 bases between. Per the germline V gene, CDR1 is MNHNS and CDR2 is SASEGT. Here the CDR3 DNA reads TGTGCCAGCAGTGATCATCAGGGCTCGGGTCAGCCCCAGCATTTT. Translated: CASSDHQGSGQPQHF.

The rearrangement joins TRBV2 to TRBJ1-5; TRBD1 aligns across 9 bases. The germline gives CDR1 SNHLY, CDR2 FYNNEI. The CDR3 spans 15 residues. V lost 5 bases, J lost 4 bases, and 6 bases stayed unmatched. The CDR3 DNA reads TGTGCCAGCAGTTGGACAGGGGATCTTAATCAGCCCCAGCATTTT. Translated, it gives CASSWTGDLNQPQHF.